These 20 T cell receptor beta chains were sequenced from one sample in a study of blood T cell repertoires in COVID-19. Measured with immunoSEQ multiplex PCR; TCRdb has only the in-frame clones, and not every one. The sample lists a few hundred thousand clones, over 75% occurring once. Sample: PBMCs or T cells enriched from blood (not recorded which). These TCRs come from a man aged 25 to 40 who had recovered from COVID-19.

The V gene is TRBV11-3, the J gene TRBJ2-6; 7 bases align to TRBD1. After removal of 5 bases from V and 0 bases from J, the junction contained 7 bases not matched to a gene. The CDR3 runs 17 residues. Germline CDR1 and CDR2: SGHNT and YENEEA. For the CDR3, the DNA is TGTGCCAGCAGCACAGGGGTGACCGACTCTGGGGCCAACGTCCTGACTTTC. It encodes CASSTGVTDSGANVLTF.

This clone was detected only once. This chain uses TRBV10-2 with TRBJ2-1, with 10 bases matching TRBD1. CDR1 and CDR2 (germline): WSHSY, SAAADI. The junction had 6 bases not matched to a gene; V was cut back by 6 bases and J by 4 bases. The CDR3 has 15 residues. The CDR3 here is CASSRDRGGYNEQFF. The CDR3 DNA reads TGCGCCAGCAGCCGGGACAGGGGAGGTTACAATGAGCAGTTCTTC.

The genes are TRBV5-1 and TRBJ1-1, with D perhaps TRBD1 (5 bases). Germline CDR1 SGHRS, CDR2 YFSETQ. The CDR3 totals 15 residues. V was pared by 4 bases and J by 4 bases, with 17 bases between. CDR3 coding DNA: TGCGCCAGCAGCCTAGATCCCCAGGGAATCACTGAAGCTTTCTTT. Encoded protein: CASSLDPQGITEAFF.

This chain links TRBV5-1 with TRBJ1-4; D uncertain. The germline V gene encodes CDR1 SGHRS and CDR2 YFSETQ. V lost 4 bases, J lost 3 bases, and 10 bases lay in between. The CDR3 totals 14 residues. CDR3 region: CASSPGSPNEKLFF. The CDR3 DNA reads as TGCGCCAGCAGCCCGGGAAGCCCTAATGAAAAACTGTTTTTT. The variable domain in full, completed from reference TRBV5-1 and TRBJ1-4, reads KAGVTQTPRYLIKTRGQQVTLSCSPISGHRSVSWYQQTPGQGLQFLFEYFSETQRNKGNFPGRFSGRQFSNSRSEMNVSTLELGDSALYLCASSPGSPNEKLFFGSGTQLSVL.

This clone is a singleton in its sample. J is TRBJ2-5 and V is TRBV28; the D gene is possibly TRBD2 (6 bases). With 5 bases removed from V and 1 base from J, the gap between germline ends came to 14 bases. This CDR3 region has 15 residues. Germline CDR1 is MDHEN and CDR2 is SYDVKM. CDR3: CASSPTAGRQETQYF. The CDR3 bases are TGTGCCAGCAGTCCTACGGCGGGGCGCCAAGAGACCCAGTACTTC.

V and J are TRBV5-1 and TRBJ1-5; D is perhaps TRBD1 (6 bases). Germline loops: CDR1 SGHRS, CDR2 YFSETQ. Trimming shortened V by 5 bases and J by 5 bases, and 17 bases separated the two germline ends. The CDR3 spans 15 residues. The CDR3 region is CASRKTGGSDQPQHF. CDR3 coding DNA: TGCGCCAGCAGGAAGACGGGGGGCTCAGATCAGCCCCAGCATTTT.

The chain carries TRBV6-2 or TRBV6-3 and TRBJ1-2; no clear D gene. Germline V gene lookup returns CDR1 MNHEY and CDR2 SVGEGT. This CDR3 is built from 12 residues. The ends were cut back, 0 bases at V and 8 bases at J, with 7 bases in the middle. CDR3 residues: CASSYSNEGYTF. CDR3 DNA sequence: TGTGCCAGCAGTTACTCGAATGAGGGCTACACCTTC.

V and J are TRBV10-3 and TRBJ2-7, with 7 bases lining up with TRBD1. CDR1 is ENHRY and CDR2 is SYGVKD in the germline V gene. This CDR3 has 14 residues. Germline trimming cut 10 bases from V and 2 bases from J; bases unmatched to any gene: 11. The CDR3 is CATNRDSYTYEQYF. CDR3 bases: TGTGCCACGAACAGGGACAGCTACACCTACGAGCAGTACTTC.

This chain links TRBV18 with TRBJ2-7; 9 nucleotides match TRBD1. The CDR3 length is 17 residues. V gave up 3 bases and J gave up 0 bases; unmatched junction bases: 9. Germline CDR1 and CDR2: KGHSH and LQKENI. CDR3 bases: TGTGCCAGCTCACCCCGGACAGGGGTAACGAGCTCCTACGAGCAGTACTTC. Translation gives CASSPRTGVTSSYEQYF.

V usage is TRBV7-2 and J usage is TRBJ1-3, with 7 bases identical to TRBD1. Germline V gene sequence: CDR1 SGHTA, CDR2 FQGNSA. The length of the CDR3 is 14 residues. J lost 4 bases, V lost 5 bases, and 5 bases had no gene match. This CDR3 is CASSRPGQGNTIYF. CDR3 bases: TGTGCCAGCAGCCGCCCGGGACAGGGAAACACCATATATTTT.

The rearrangement links TRBV15 to TRBJ1-4; D is possibly TRBD1 (6 bases). There are 16 residues in the CDR3. The V end lost 3 bases, the J end lost 7 bases, and 18 bases lay between the germline ends. Germline CDR1 LNHNV, CDR2 YYDKDF (reference sequence). The CDR3 region is CATSSPNRAEIEKLFF. The CDR3 nucleotides read TGTGCCACCAGCAGTCCGAACAGGGCGGAGATTGAAAAACTGTTTTTT.

This sequence joins TRBV7-8 and TRBJ1-5, with D perhaps TRBD1 (5 bases). This CDR3 region has 14 residues. Germline values: CDR1 SGHVS, CDR2 FQNEAQ. V was trimmed by 1 base and J by 3 bases, leaving 7 bases between them. For the CDR3, the DNA is TGTGCCAGCAGCTTAGGACAGAACAATCAGCCCCAGCATTTT. It translates to CASSLGQNNQPQHF. Looking up the rest from reference TRBV7-8 and TRBJ1-5 gives the full variable domain: GAGVSQSPRYKVAKRGQDVALRCDPISGHVSLFWYQQALGQGPEFLTYFQNEAQLDKSGLPSDRFFAERPEGSVSTLKIQRTQQEDSAVYLCASSLGQNNQPQHFGDGTRLSIL.

This rearrangement joins TRBV5-6 to TRBJ1-6; D gene ambiguous. Germline V lookup: CDR1 SGHDT, CDR2 YYEEEE. The V end lost 2 bases, the J end lost 10 bases, and 16 bases lay between the germline ends. CDR3 size: 15 residues. The CDR3 DNA reads TGTGCCAGCAGCTTAGCCGCCAGCCGAGGGTCACCCCTCCACTTT. Protein: CASSLAASRGSPLHF.

The chain employs TRBV5-6 and TRBJ2-2, with D possibly matching TRBD1 (5 bases). The CDR3 spans 13 residues. Deletions cut 1 base from V and 7 bases from J, with 8 bases between. Germline V lookup: CDR1 SGHDT, CDR2 YYEEEE. The CDR3 region is CASSLRGIGELFF. The CDR3 DNA reads as TGTGCCAGCAGCTTGAGGGGTATCGGGGAGCTGTTTTTT.

The gene calls are TRBV6-1 and TRBJ1-5, with D uncertain. Germline V gene data show CDR1 as MNHNS and CDR2 as SASEGT. The CDR3 sequence is 16 residues long. The V end lost 0 bases, the J end lost 0 bases, and 9 bases lay between the germline ends. CDR3 sequence reads: CASSEARGDSNQPQHF. Here the CDR3 DNA reads TGTGCCAGCAGTGAAGCTCGCGGCGATAGCAATCAGCCCCAGCATTTT.

This clone has a handful of counts. The CDR3, as DNA: TGTGCCAGCAGCCACGGGAGGGGTAATTCACCCCTCCACTTT. It codes for CASSHGRGNSPLHF. This rearrangement joins TRBV7-9 to TRBJ1-6, with a possible D match to TRBD1 (5 bases). Germline-derived CDR1 and CDR2 are SEHNR and FQNEAQ (reference sequence). V gave up 5 bases and J gave up 6 bases, with 11 bases separating them. CDR3 length: 14 amino acids.

The chain couples TRBV9 to TRBJ2-2, with D unclear. The length of the CDR3 is 15 residues. The germline V and J ends were trimmed by 0 bases and 6 bases, with 12 bases remaining between them. The germline gives CDR1 SGDLS, CDR2 YYNGEE. CDR3 residues: CASSVGGTASGELFF. The CDR3 DNA is TGTGCCAGCAGCGTAGGAGGAACGGCTTCCGGGGAGCTGTTTTTT.

The V call is TRBV7-9, the J call TRBJ2-2, with a weak D call TRBD2 (5 bases). CDR1 and CDR2 from the germline V gene are SEHNR and FQNEAQ (reference sequence). This CDR3 region has 16 residues. V was trimmed by 6 bases and J by 0 bases, leaving 14 bases between them. The chain's CDR3 is CASSTTGITNTGELFF. The CDR3 bases are TGTGCCAGCAGTACAACCGGGATCACGAACACCGGGGAGCTGTTTTTT.

The chain recombines TRBV6-5 with TRBJ2-7; maybe TRBD1 (5 bases). From germline, CDR1 is MNHEY and CDR2 SVGAGI. V lost 7 bases to trimming and J lost 0 bases, with 13 bases between them. This CDR3 has 14 residues. Written as DNA, the CDR3 is TGTGCCAGCAAAGAACAGGATACCTCCTACGAGCAGTACTTC. Translating it yields CASKEQDTSYEQYF.

The rearrangement uses TRBV19 and TRBJ2-2; 8 bases agree with TRBD2. V lost 3 bases to trimming and J lost 6 bases; unmatched junction nucleotides: 6. The CDR3 has 15 residues. The germline CDR1 and CDR2 sequences are LNHDA and SQIVND (reference sequence). CDR3 residues: CASSIESSGPGELFF. The CDR3 nucleotides are TGTGCCAGTAGTATCGAGTCTAGCGGGCCCGGGGAGCTGTTTTTT.